This entry concerns a single T cell receptor beta chain. This clone was seen more than once but under ten times. Its antigen has not been determined. Base quality data are lacking; no much larger clone is found one base away. The sample belongs to a study of cytomegalovirus exposure and HLA in healthy donors (dated by TCRdb to 2017 to 2019). Study-level background: A later analysis indicated that the 110 or so validation repertoires were generated on the platform also employed for the roughly 720 repertoires of the first cohort. In addition to the first cohort of hundreds of subjects, a separate validation cohort of 130 or so different subjects was used. The study aimed to test whether signatures of past pathogen exposure could be identified by cataloging public T cell receptors. To predict cytomegalovirus infection status, the study combined high-throughput TCR immunosequencing, statistical association of individual TCRs with disease status, and machine learning.

The library was prepared using the immunoSEQ multiplex PCR assay. The source study handled its data this way. A statistical classification framework was built to diagnose cytomegalovirus status from the catalog of TCR beta chain sequences. Here the immuneACCESS table is served through TCRdb, limited to in-frame sequences with V and J called. Missing clones are a known gap in these copies; in checked studies unresolved V genes cover under half, and the rest lacks a known reason. V and J calls and clone size are as listed in that table; D and trimming were resolved from the DNA. Across this sample there are approximately 300,000 clones, with roughly 90% seen only once. The ten largest clonotypes hold roughly 0.8% of the sample. The donors belonged to the validation cohort of over a hundred subjects, which was separate from the 666-subject first cohort. Summary of the overall study and its limitations: In vitro tests confirmed that a few of the cytomegalovirus-associated TCR beta chains recognize cytomegalovirus antigens. Subsequent analysis determined that TCRs grouped into clusters in the first cohort also showed a tendency toward co-occurrence across the 90 to 150 validation repertoires, and approximately 93% of cluster scores exceeded 0. The classifier was reported to diagnose cytomegalovirus status with high specificity and sensitivity in both the original cohort and the validation cohort. In the study, around 150 TCR beta chains were listed as associated with cytomegalovirus. While some public TCRs were present in many individuals, most TCR sequences turned up only very rarely across donors. The authors suggested that the approach could potentially be generalized to other disease states and immunological phenotypes. The validation cohort had no HLA typing available for a later analysis, so co-occurrence within that cohort was assessed over all 120 or so repertoires.

The CDR3 covers 15 residues, taking in both the cysteine and the phenylalanine. Of all the DNA, just the CDR3 is kept, 45 bases in frame from base 1. Trimming takes 4 bases off V and 4 bases off J; junction bases not matched to a gene: 1. CDR1 and CDR2, looked up from the germline V gene, are SGHTA and FQGNSA. Sequenced sample: PBMCs. Recombination joined TRBV7-2 with TRBJ2-5; 15 central bases correspond to TRBD2. This receptor was obtained from a woman aged 18-30 years in good health and CMV-seronegative. Here the CDR3 is given as CASSSGLAGGETQYF. The base sequence is TGTGCCAGCAGCTCGGGACTAGCGGGAGGAGAGACCCAGTACTTC.